Sequencing of this T cell receptor beta chain was carried out in a study of blood T cell repertoires in COVID-19. Study context: The samples span acute and convalescent COVID-19 from the United States, Italy and Spain. The analysed material was cDNA or gDNA that came from T cells, B-cell-depleted T cells, or PBMCs.

Per the germline V gene, CDR1 is SGHNT and CDR2 is YENEEA. Trimming took off 0 bases at V and 6 bases at J, with 20 bases between the two ends. The CDR3 runs 17 residues. In the original processing: From reference gene primer amplification, estimates of nucleated cell counts were derived. Using immunoSEQ multiplex PCR, the repertoire was profiled, and TCRdb retains in-frame clones only, with some absent. Clone size and the V and J calls come from that table; the DNA yielded D and trimming. The table includes over 85,000 clones, around nine tenths detected once. The Seattle patients joined while their infection was active and were tracked longitudinally afterward.

The sequence was obtained from a human donor with COVID-19, enrolled during active disease. The donor label of this sample is uncertain. The sequencing sample was made of peripheral blood. The genes are TRBV11-3 and TRBJ1-2; D is perhaps TRBD1 (5 bases). The CDR3 DNA reads TGTGCCAGCAGCTTAGATCTCCCCCCCGCAGGGCCCGATGGCTACACCTTC. Amino acids: CASSLDLPPAGPDGYTF.